The clone carrying this TCR beta chain was counted many times. No antigen is known for it. Time point defined: persistent/refractory GD, antithyroid drugs over 5 years with positive TRAb. PBMCs provided the RNA from which the TCR library was made. Patients met American Thyroid Association criteria for Graves' disease. HTBI primers from iRepertoire and Arm-PCR of CDR3 regions yielded the TCR beta libraries. TCRdb reprocessed the multiplex PCR reads via MiXCR and lists one record per CDR3 protein. The table lists 300,000 to 350,000 distinct CDR3 sequences, roughly a fifth of them singletons. These data originate in a study of regulatory T cells in long-lasting Graves disease. Study findings and constraints: TCR diversity was lower in persistent Graves' patients (versus newly diagnosed ones). Persistent disease showed a preference for TRBV28, TRBJ1-2 and TRBJ2-5.

This CDR3 has 14 residues. Per germline, CDR1 MNHNS and CDR2 SASEGT. Germline trimming cut 6 bases from V and 2 bases from J; bases unmatched to any gene: 5. The V call is TRBV6-1, the J call TRBJ2-7; 9 bases agree with TRBD1. The source is a female donor with Graves disease. The sample was peripheral blood mononuclear cells (PBMCs), taken when the disease was refractory, from a patient treated with antithyroid drugs. The CDR3 here is CASRADRGPYEQYF. The CDR3 DNA reads TGTGCCAGCAGAGCGGACAGGGGCCCCTACGAGCAGTACTTC.